This TCR beta chain was documented in a study of shared clonotypes between healthy human individuals. Study conclusions and caveats: The study found about 5% of naive CD4 clonotypes shared across four donors. Shared clonotypes across all four donors exceeded non-shared ones in generation probability. Larger estimated richness was generally seen in naive subsets than in memory subsets.

Here immunoSEQ multiplex PCR was the method, and the copy in TCRdb shows in-frame clones only, minus some. The sample carries approximately 500,000 clones, about 96% recorded once. Division of CD4+ cells produced a CD45RA+ naive subset and a CD45RA-negative memory subset. To note about this clone: Its target is not known.

The specimen was naive CD4+ T cells sorted from blood. The subset here: CD45RA+ positively selected. The clonotype comes from a woman in her 30s in good health.

The CDR3 loop reads CASSVLGGADQPQHF. The DNA for the CDR3 is TGCGCCAGCAGTGTTTTAGGGGGCGCGGATCAGCCCCAGCATTTT. The chain couples TRBV5-1 to TRBJ1-5, with 7 bases lining up with TRBD1. Germline V gene data show CDR1 as SGHRS and CDR2 as YFSETQ. This CDR3 comprises 15 residues. With 5 bases clipped from V and 5 bases from J, the junction kept 10 bases outside the gene matches.